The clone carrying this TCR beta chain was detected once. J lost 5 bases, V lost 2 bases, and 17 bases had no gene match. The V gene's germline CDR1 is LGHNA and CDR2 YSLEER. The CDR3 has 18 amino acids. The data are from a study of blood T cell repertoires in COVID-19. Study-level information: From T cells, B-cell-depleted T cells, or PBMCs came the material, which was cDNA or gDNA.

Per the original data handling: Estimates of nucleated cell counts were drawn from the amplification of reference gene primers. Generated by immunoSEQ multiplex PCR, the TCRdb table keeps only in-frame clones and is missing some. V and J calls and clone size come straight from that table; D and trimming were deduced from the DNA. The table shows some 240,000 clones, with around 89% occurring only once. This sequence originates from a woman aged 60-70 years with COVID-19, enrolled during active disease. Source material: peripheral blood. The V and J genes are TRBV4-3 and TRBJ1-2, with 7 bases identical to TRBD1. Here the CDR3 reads CASSQSVRRAGGRYGYTF. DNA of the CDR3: TGCGCCAGCAGCCAATCAGTGAGGAGGGCAGGGGGAAGGTATGGCTACACCTTC.